These T cell receptor beta chains were read from a single sample in a study of beta chain features in type 1 diabetes. The assay was immunoSEQ multiplex PCR, and TCRdb's table has in-frame clones only and misses some. Of about 220,000 clones listed, 9.5% to 13% are singletons. The specimen was central memory CD4+ T cells from blood. The receptors were sampled from a man younger than 35 in good health. Each CDR3 is given with its conserved first and last residue.

CASSQAGQPQHF | TRBV7-2
CASRPPTPYNEQFF | TRBV7-3
CASSFKAASSYEQYF | TRBV7-9
CASSPEGGKNIQYF | TRBV28
CASSSTFSYEQYF | TRBV6-5
CASRPTSGVNNEQFF | TRBV7-2
CASSHLGVGQTYEQYF | TRBV4-3
CASSSPGTGKLGGSYEQYF | TRBV5-6
CASSSDQETQYF | TRBV7-7
CAWGLLAGGPETQYF | TRBV30
CASSYTAGPYEQYF | TRBV6-5
CASSSPGTAQETQYF | TRBV28
CASSFGTVADTQYF | TRBV7-3
CASSRGLAPSYEQYF | TRBV11-2
CASRRQGAQGNTEAFF | TRBV12-2
CASSRRTSGRGDTQYF | TRBV7-2
CASSLTATNEKLFF | TRBV5-5
CASSLFGRSGAYEQYF | TRBV7-9
CASSLVRDEQFF | TRBV7-2
CASSPPGGSGANVLTF | TRBV28
CASSTEGNTIYF | TRBV6-1
CASNILTGANYGYTF | TRBV28
CAWEQGAGQPQHF | TRBV30
CASSGRTSGTPDTQYF | TRBV5-4
CASSVPGLLLGETQYF | TRBV4-1
CASSSRDRRSGPTEAFF | TRBV16
CASSSDQGQPQHF | TRBV7-2
CASGFGGLSYNEQFF | TRBV12-5
CASSPEGLRWDEQFF | TRBV7-2
CAWRRALEANVLTF | TRBV30
CASSPDRGRIGYTF | TRBV7-2
CSAMGLAGSTGELFF | TRBV29-1